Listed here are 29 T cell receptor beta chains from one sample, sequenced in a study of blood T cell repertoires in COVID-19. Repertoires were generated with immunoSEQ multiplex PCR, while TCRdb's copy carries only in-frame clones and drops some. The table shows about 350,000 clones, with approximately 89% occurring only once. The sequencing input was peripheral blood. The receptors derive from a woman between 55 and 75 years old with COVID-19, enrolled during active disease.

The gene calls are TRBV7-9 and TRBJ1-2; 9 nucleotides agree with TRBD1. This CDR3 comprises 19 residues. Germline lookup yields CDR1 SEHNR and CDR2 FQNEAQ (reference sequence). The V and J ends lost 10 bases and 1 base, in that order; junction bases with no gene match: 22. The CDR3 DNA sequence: TGTGCCACAGCCTTCCCCATCCGGGACAGGGAAAAGGGTAACTATGGCTACACCTTC. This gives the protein CATAFPIRDREKGNYGYTF. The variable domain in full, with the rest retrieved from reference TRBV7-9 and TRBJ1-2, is DTGVSQNPRHKITKRGQNVTFRCDPISEHNRLYWYRQTLGQGPEFLTYFQNEAQLEKSRLLSDRFSAERPKGSFSTLEIQRTEQGDSAMYLCATAFPIRDREKGNYGYTFGSGTRLTVV.

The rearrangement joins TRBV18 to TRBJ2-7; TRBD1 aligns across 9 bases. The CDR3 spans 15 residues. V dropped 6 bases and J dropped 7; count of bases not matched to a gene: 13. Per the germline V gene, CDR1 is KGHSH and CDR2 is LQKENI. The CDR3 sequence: CASSRSGTGMGEQYF. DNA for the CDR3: TGTGCCAGCTCCCGTTCCGGGACAGGGATGGGTGAGCAGTACTTC.

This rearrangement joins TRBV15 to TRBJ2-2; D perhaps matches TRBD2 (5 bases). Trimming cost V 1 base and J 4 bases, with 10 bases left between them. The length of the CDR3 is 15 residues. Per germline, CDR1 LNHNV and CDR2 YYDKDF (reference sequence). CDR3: CATSRGRLGTGELFF. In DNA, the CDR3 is TGTGCCACCAGCAGAGGGAGGCTGGGCACCGGGGAGCTGTTTTTT.

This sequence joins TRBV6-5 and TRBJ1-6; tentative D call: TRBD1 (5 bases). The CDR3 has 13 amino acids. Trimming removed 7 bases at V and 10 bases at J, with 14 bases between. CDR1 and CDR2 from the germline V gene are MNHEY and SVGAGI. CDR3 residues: CASNPRVQSPLHF. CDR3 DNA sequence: TGTGCCAGCAACCCCAGGGTGCAATCACCCCTCCACTTT.

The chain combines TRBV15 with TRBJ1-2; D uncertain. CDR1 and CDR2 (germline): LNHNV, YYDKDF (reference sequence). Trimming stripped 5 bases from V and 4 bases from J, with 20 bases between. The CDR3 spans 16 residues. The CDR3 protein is CATSERPTHGPYGYTF. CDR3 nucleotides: TGTGCCACCAGCGAGAGGCCCACCCACGGTCCCTATGGCTACACCTTC.

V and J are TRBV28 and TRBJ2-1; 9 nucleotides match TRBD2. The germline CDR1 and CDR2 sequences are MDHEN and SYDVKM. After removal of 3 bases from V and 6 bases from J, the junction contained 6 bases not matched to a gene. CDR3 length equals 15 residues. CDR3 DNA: TGTGCCAGCAGTTTCGGCGGGGGGGCTTTCAATGAGCAGTTCTTC. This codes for CASSFGGGAFNEQFF.

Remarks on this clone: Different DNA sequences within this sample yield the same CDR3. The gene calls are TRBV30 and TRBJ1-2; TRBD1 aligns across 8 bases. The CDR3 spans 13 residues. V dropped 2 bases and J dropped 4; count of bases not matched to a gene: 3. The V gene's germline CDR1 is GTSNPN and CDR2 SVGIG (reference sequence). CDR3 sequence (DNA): TGTGCCTGGAGTCCAGGGGGCGGCTATGGCTACACCTTC. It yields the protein CAWSPGGGYGYTF.

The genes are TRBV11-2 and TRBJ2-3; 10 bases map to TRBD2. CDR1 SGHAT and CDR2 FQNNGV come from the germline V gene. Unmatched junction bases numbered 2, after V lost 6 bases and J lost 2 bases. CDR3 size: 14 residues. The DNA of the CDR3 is TGTGCCAGCAGTCTAGCGGGAGCCACAGATACGCAGTATTTT. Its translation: CASSLAGATDTQYF.

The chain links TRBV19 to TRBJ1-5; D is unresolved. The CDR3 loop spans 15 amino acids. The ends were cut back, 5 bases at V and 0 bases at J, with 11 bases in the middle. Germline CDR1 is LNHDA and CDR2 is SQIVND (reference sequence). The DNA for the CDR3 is TGTGCCAGTAGTCCGGGGAGAGATAGCAATCAGCCCCAGCATTTT. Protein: CASSPGRDSNQPQHF.

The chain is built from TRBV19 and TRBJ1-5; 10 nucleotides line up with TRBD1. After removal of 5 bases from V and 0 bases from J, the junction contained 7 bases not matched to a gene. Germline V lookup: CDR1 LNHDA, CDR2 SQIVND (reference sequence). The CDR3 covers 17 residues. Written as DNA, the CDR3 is TGTGCCAGTAGTCGTCGACAGGGGGCTTATAGCAATCAGCCCCAGCATTTT. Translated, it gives CASSRRQGAYSNQPQHF.

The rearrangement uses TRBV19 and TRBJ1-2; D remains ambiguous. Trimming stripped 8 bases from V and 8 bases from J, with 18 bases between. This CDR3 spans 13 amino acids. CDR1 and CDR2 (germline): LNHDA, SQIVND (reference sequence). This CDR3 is CASASRLSMGYTF. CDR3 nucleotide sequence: TGTGCCAGTGCTAGCAGGCTCTCTATGGGCTACACCTTC.

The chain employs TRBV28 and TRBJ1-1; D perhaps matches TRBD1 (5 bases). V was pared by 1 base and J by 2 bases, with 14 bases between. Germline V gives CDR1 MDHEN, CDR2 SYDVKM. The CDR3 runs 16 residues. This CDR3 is CASSLLRGFGNTEAFF. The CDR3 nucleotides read TGTGCCAGCAGTTTATTGCGGGGGTTTGGAAACACTGAAGCTTTCTTT.

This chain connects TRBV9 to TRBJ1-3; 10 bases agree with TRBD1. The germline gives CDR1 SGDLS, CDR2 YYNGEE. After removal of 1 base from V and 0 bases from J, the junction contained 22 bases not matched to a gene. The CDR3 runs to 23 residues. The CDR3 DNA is TGTGCCAGCAGCGTAAACATCGGTTATGGGGGGGACAGGGGCCTTCACTCTGGAAACACCATATATTTT. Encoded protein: CASSVNIGYGGDRGLHSGNTIYF.

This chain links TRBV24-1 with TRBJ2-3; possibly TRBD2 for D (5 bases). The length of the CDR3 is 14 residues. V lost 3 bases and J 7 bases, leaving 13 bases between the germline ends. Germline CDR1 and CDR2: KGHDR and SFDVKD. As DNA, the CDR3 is TGTGCCACCAGTGATCCCCTTCGGGGTAATACGCAGTATTTT. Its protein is CATSDPLRGNTQYF.

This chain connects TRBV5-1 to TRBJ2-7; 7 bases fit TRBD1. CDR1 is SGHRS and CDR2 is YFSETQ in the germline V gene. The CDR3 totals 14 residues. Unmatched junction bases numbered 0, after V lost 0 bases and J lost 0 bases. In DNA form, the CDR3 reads TGCGCCAGCAGCTTGGACAGGGGCTCCTACGAGCAGTACTTC. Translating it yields CASSLDRGSYEQYF.

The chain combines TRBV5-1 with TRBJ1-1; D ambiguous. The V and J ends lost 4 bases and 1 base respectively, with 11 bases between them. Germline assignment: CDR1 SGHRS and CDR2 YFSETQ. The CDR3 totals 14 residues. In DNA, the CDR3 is TGCGCCAGCAGCGATTCCGGGAAGAACACTGAAGCTTTCTTT. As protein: CASSDSGKNTEAFF.

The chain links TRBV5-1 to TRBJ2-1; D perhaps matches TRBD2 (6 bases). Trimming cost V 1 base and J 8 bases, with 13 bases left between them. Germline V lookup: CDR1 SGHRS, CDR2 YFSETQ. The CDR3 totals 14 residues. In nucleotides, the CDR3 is TGCGCCAGCAGCTTGTCCGGGGGATCCGATGAGCAGTTCTTC. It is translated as CASSLSGGSDEQFF.

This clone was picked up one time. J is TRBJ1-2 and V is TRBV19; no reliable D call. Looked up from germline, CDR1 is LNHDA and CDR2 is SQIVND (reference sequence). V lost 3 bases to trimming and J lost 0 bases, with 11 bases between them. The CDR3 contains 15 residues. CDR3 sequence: CASSMKAAPNYGYTF. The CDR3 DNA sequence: TGTGCCAGTAGTATGAAGGCGGCCCCTAACTATGGCTACACCTTC. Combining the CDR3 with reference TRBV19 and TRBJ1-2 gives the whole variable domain DGGITQSPKYLFRKEGQNVTLSCEQNLNHDAMYWYRQDPGQGLRLIYYSQIVNDFQKGDIAEGYSVSREKKESFPLTVTSAQKNPTAFYLCASSMKAAPNYGYTFGSGTRLTVV.

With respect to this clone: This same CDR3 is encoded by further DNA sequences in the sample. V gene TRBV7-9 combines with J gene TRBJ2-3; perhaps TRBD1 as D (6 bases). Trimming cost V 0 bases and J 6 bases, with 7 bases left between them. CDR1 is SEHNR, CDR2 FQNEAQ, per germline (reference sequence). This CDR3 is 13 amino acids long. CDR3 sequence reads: CASSLAGADTQYF. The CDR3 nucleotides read TGTGCCAGCAGCTTAGCGGGGGCTGATACGCAGTATTTT.

The CDR3: CASSAPGGVTQYF. The CDR3 DNA reads TGTGCCAGCAGCGCACCAGGGGGAGTTACGCAGTATTTT. V usage is TRBV9 and J usage is TRBJ2-3, with TRBD1 identical over 7 bases. The CDR3 runs to 13 residues. Germline V gene sequence: CDR1 SGDLS, CDR2 YYNGEE. The V gene end was trimmed by 3 bases and the J gene end by 8 bases; junction bases not matched to a gene: 6.

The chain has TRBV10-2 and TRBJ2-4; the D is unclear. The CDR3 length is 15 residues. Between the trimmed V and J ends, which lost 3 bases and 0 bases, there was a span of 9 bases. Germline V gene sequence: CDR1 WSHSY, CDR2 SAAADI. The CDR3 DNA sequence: TGCGCCAGCAGTGATGACATGTTAGCCAAAAACATTCAGTACTTC. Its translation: CASSDDMLAKNIQYF.

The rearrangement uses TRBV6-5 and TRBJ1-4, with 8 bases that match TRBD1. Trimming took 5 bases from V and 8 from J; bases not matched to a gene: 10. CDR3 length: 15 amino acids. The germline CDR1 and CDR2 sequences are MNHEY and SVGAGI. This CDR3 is CASSHPSGGNEKLFF. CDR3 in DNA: TGTGCCAGCAGTCATCCCTCAGGGGGCAACGAAAAACTGTTTTTT.

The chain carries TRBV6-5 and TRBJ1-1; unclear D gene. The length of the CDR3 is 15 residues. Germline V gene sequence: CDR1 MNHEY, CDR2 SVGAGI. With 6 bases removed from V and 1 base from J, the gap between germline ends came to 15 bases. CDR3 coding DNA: TGTGCCAGCAGCATTGTGGCGGTCTGGAACACTGAAGCTTTCTTT. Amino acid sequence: CASSIVAVWNTEAFF.

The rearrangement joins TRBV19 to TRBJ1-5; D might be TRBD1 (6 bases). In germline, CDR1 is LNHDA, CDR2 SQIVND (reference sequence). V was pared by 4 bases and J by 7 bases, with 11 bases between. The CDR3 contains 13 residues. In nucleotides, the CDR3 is TGTGCCAGTAGTAGACAGGATTCGCAGCCCCAGCATTTT. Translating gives CASSRQDSQPQHF.

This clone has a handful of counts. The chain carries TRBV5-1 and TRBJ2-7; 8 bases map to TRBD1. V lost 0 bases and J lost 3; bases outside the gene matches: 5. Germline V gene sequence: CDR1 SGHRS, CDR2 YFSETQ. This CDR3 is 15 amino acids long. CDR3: CASSLAGQGLYEQYF. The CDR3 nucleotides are TGCGCCAGCAGCTTGGCCGGACAGGGACTCTACGAGCAGTACTTC.

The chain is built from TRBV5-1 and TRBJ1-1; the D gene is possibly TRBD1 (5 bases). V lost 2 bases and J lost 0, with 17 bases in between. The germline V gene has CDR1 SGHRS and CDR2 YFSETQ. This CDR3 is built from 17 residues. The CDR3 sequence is CASSLGVLGSVNTEAFF. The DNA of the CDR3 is TGCGCCAGCAGCTTAGGGGTTTTGGGGTCCGTGAACACTGAAGCTTTCTTT.

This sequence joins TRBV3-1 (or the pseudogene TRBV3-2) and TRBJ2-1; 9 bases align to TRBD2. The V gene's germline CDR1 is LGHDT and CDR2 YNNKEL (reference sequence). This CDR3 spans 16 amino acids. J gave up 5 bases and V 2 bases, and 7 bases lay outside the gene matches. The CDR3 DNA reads TGTGCCAGCAGCCAAATCCGAAGCGGGGGGAACAATGAGCAGTTCTTC. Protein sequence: CASSQIRSGGNNEQFF.

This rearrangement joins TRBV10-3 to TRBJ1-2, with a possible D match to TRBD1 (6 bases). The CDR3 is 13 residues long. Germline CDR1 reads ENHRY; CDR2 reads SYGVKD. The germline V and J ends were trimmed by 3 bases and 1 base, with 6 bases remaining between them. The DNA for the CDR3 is TGTGCCATCAGTGAAGGGGGTAACTATGGCTACACCTTC. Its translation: CAISEGGNYGYTF.

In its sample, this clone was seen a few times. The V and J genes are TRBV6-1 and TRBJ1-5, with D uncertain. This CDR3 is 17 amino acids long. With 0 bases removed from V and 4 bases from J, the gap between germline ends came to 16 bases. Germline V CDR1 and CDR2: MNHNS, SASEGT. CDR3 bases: TGTGCCAGCAGTGAAGCGAGGAACACTTACCTTAATCAGCCCCAGCATTTT. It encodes CASSEARNTYLNQPQHF.